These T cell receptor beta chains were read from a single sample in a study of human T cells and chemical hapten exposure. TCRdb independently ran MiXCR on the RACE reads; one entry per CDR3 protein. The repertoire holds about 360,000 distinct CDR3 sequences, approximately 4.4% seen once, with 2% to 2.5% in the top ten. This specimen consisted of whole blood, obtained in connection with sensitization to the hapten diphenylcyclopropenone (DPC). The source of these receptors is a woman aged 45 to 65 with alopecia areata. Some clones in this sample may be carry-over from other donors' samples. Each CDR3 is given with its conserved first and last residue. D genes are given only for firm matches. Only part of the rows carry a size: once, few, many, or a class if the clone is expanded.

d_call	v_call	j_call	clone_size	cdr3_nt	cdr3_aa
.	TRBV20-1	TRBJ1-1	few	TGCAGTGCTAGGGAGGGGGGACGGAACACTGAAGCTTTCTTT	CSAREGGRNTEAFF
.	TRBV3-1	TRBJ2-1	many	TGTGCCAGCAGCCAACGGGCAGGTCCACCCTACAATGAGCAGTTCTTC	CASSQRAGPPYNEQFF
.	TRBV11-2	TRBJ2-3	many	TGTGCCAGCAGCTCCTTTTGGGGGGGGGGCGCAGCAGATACGCAGTATTTT	CASSSFWGGGAADTQYF
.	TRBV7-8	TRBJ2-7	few	TGTGCCAGCAGCTTAGCTGGTAGGCCTTGGGAGCAGTACTTC	CASSLAGRPWEQYF
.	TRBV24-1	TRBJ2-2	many	TGTGCCACCAGGGACCCAGACACCGGGGAGCTGTTTTTT	CATRDPDTGELFF
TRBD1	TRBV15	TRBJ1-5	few	TGTGCCACCAGTAATGACAGGGGACGCGATCAGCCCCAGCATTTT	CATSNDRGRDQPQHF
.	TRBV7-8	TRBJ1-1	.	TGTGCCAGCAGCTCCCAGGGGCCTGACTTTGAAGCTTTCTTT	CASSSQGPDFEAFF
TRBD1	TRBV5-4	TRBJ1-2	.	TGTGCCAGCAGCTCCGGGACAGGGGGCCTGATCTATGGCTACACCTTC	CASSSGTGGLIYGYTF
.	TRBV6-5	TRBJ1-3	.	TGTGCCAGCAGTGCGGGAGACGGGACACCGGGAAACACCATATATTTT	CASSAGDGTPGNTIYF
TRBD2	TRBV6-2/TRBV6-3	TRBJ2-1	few	TGTGCCAGCACACTAGCGGGAGTGGGAAATGAGCAGTTCTTC	CASTLAGVGNEQFF
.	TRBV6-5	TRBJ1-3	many	TGTGCCAGCAGCCCTACAGGCCTCTCTGGAAACACCATATATTTT	CASSPTGLSGNTIYF
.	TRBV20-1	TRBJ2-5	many	TGCAGTGCTAGAGTCGGGGAGACCCAGTACTTC	CSARVGETQYF
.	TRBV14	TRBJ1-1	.	TGTGCCAGCAGCCAAAAGGGATCAAACACTGAAGCTTTCTTT	CASSQKGSNTEAFF
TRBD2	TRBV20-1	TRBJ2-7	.	TGCAGTGCTAGGCCCCGGGGACTAGCCATTCACGAGCAGTACTTC	CSARPRGLAIHEQYF
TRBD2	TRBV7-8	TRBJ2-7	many	TGTGCCAGCAGCTTTAGGACTAGCCCCTACGAGCAGTACTTC	CASSFRTSPYEQYF
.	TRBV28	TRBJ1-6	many	TGTGCCAGCAGTTTCGAGGGATCCTATAATTCACCCCTCCACTTT	CASSFEGSYNSPLHF
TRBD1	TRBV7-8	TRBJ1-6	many	TGTGCCAGCAGCTTGGGGACAGGGGGCACAAATTCACCCCTCCACTTT	CASSLGTGGTNSPLHF
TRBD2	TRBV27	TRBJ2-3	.	TGTGCCAGCAGAGAACACAAGGGAATGGCTAGCGGGGCAGATACGCAGTATTTT	CASREHKGMASGADTQYF
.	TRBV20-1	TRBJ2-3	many	TGCAGTGCTGGGGGGCGTCAAGATACGCAGTATTTT	CSAGGRQDTQYF
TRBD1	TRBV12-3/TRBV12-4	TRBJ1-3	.	TGTGCCAGCAGTGGGCCGGGACAGGGGTCCCGAAACACCATATATTTT	CASSGPGQGSRNTIYF
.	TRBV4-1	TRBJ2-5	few	TGCGCCAGCAGCCAAGACCAGGGTCAAGAGACCCAGTACTTC	CASSQDQGQETQYF